One and the same sample provided the 3 T cell receptor beta chains below, sequenced in a study of blood T cell repertoires in COVID-19. Sequencing used immunoSEQ multiplex PCR; TCRdb keeps in-frame clones, though not all of them. The sample consists of approximately 230,000 clones, 86% of them appearing once. Material: PBMCs or T cells enriched from blood (not recorded which). Receptors were obtained from a man aged 35 to 55 who had recovered from COVID-19.

The rearrangement links TRBV19 to TRBJ1-4; maybe TRBD1 (6 bases). The CDR3 length is 14 residues. With 3 bases removed from V and 5 bases from J, the gap between germline ends came to 10 bases. Germline V gene sequence: CDR1 LNHDA, CDR2 SQIVND (reference sequence). The CDR3 nucleotides are TGTGCCAGTAGTATTGGCCAGGGGAATGAAAAACTGTTTTTT. It encodes CASSIGQGNEKLFF.

This clone was seen a handful of times. V is TRBV15 and J is TRBJ2-3, with TRBD2 as a possible D gene (5 bases). The V gene lost 0 bases and the J gene lost 7 bases, with 8 bases spanning the gap. Germline CDR1 LNHNV, CDR2 YYDKDF (reference sequence). The CDR3 has 13 amino acids. The DNA of the CDR3 is TGTGCCACCAGCAGAGACCGAGGGAATACGCAGTATTTT. Translating gives CATSRDRGNTQYF.

The rearrangement joins TRBV30 to TRBJ2-2; TRBD2 aligns across 7 bases. This CDR3 contains 14 residues. The V and J ends lost 5 bases and 4 bases, in that order; junction bases with no gene match: 7. In germline, CDR1 is GTSNPN, CDR2 SVGIG (reference sequence). CDR3 in amino acids: CAWDIGGSTGELFF. For the CDR3, the DNA is TGTGCCTGGGACATTGGCGGGAGCACCGGGGAGCTGTTTTTT. The full variable domain, in which reference TRBV30 and TRBJ2-2 provide the parts outside the CDR3, is SQTIHQWPATLVQPVGSPLSLECTVEGTSNPNLYWYRQAAGRGLQLLFYSVGIGQISSEVPQNLSASRPQDRQFILSSKKLLLSDSGFYLCAWDIGGSTGELFFGEGSRLTVL.